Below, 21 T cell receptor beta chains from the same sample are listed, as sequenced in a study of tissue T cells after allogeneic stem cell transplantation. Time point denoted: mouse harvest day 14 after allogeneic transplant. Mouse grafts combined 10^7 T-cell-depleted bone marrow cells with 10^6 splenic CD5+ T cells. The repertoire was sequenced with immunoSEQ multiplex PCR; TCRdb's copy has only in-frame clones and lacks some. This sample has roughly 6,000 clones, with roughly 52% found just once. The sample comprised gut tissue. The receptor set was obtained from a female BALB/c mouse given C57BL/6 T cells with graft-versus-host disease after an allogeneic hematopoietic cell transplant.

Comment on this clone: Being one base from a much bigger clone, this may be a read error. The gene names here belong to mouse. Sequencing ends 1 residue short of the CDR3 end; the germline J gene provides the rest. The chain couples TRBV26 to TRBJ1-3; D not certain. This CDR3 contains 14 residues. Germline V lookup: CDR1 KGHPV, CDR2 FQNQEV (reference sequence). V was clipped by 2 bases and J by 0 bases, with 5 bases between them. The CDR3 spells CASSLDNSGNTLYF. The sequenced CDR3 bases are TGTGCCAGCAGTCTGGACAATTCTGGAAATACGCTCTAT.

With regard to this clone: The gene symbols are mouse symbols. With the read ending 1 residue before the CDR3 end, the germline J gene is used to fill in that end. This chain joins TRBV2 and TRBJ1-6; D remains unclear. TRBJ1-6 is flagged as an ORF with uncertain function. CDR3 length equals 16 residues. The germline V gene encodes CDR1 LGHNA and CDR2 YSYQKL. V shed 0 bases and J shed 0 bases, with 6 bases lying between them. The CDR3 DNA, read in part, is TGTGCCAGCAGCCAAGAAGGGCGTTCCTATAATTCGCCCCTCTAC. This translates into CASSQEGRSYNSPLY. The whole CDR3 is CASSQEGRSYNSPLYF.

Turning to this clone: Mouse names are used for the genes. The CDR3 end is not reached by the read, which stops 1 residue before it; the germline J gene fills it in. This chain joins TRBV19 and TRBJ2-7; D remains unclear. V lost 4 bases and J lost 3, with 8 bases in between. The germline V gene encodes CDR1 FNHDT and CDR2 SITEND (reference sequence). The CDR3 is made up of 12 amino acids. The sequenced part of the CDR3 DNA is TGTGCCAGCAGTGATGCGATCTATGAACAGTAC. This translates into CASSDAIYEQY. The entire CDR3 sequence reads CASSDAIYEQYF.

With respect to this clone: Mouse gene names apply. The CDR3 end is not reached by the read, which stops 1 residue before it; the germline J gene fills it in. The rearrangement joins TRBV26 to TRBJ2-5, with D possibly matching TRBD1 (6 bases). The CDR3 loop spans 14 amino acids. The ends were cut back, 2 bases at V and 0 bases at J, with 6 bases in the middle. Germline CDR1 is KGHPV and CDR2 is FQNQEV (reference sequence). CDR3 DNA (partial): TGTGCCAGCAGTCTGACAGGGAACCAAGACACCCAGTAC. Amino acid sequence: CASSLTGNQDTQY. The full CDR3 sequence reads CASSLTGNQDTQYF.

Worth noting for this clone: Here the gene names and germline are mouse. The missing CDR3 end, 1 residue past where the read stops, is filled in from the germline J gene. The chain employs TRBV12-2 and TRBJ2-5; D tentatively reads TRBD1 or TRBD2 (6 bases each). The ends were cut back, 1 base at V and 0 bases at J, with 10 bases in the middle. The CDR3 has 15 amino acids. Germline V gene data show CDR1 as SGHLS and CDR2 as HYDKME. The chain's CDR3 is CASSLGAFNQDTQYF. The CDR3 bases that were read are TGTGCCAGCTCTCTGGGGGCATTTAACCAAGACACCCAGTAC.

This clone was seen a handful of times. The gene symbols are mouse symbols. The CDR3 protein is CASSLSNSGNTLYF. CDR3 DNA, as far as it was read: TGTGCCAGCAGTCTGAGCAATTCTGGAAATACGCTCTAT. The chain combines TRBV26 with TRBJ1-3, with unresolved D. The read ends 1 residue shy of where the CDR3 ends; the end is completed using the germline J gene. Germline V gene sequence: CDR1 KGHPV, CDR2 FQNQEV (reference sequence). This CDR3 is built from 14 residues. Between the trimmed V and J ends, which lost 2 bases and 0 bases, there was a span of 5 bases.

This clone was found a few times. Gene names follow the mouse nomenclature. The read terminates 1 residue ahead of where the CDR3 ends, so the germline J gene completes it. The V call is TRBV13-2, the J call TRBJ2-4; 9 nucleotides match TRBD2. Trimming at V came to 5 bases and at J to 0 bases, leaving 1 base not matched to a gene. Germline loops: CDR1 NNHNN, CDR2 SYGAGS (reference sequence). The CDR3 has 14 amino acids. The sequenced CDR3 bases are TGTGCCAGCGGGGACTGGGGTAGTCAAAACACCTTGTAC. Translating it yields CASGDWGSQNTLY. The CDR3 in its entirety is CASGDWGSQNTLYF.

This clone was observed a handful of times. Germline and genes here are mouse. CDR3 sequence reads: CTCSGGQGNQAPLF. The sequenced CDR3 bases are TGCACCTGCAGTGGGGGACAGGGCAACCAGGCTCCGCTT. The chain recombines TRBV1 with TRBJ1-5; the match to TRBD1 covers 9 bases. With the read ending 1 residue before the CDR3 end, the germline J gene is used to fill in that end. The CDR3 consists of 14 residues. Trimming cost V 4 bases and J 3 bases; bases outside gene matches: 1. CDR1 is NSQYPW, CDR2 LRSPGD, per germline (reference sequence).

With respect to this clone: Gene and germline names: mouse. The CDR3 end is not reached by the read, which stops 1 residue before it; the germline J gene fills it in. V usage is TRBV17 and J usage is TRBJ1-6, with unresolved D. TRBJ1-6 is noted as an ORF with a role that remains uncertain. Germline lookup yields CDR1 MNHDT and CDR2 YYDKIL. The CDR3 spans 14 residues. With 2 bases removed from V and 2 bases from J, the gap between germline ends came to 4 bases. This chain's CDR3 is CASSRQPYNSPLYF. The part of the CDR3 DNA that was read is TGTGCTAGCAGTAGACAACCCTATAATTCGCCCCTCTAC.

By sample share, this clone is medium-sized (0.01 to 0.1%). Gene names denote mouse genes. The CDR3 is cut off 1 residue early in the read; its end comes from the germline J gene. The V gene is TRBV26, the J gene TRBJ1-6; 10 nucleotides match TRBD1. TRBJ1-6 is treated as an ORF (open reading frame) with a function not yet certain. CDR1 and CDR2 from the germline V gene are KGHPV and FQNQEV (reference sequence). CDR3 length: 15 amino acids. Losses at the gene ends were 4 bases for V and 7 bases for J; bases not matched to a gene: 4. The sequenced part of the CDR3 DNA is TGTGCCAGCAGTCCGGGACAGGGGAGGAATTCGCCCCTCTAC. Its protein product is CASSPGQGRNSPLY. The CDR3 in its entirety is CASSPGQGRNSPLYF.

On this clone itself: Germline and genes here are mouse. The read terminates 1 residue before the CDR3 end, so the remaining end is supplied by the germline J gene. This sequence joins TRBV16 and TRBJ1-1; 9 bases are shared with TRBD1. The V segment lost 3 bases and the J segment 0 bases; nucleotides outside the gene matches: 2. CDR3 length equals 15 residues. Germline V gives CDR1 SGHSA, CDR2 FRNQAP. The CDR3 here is CASSLRQGANTEVFF. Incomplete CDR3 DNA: TGTGCAAGCAGCTTGAGACAGGGGGCAAACACAGAAGTCTTC.

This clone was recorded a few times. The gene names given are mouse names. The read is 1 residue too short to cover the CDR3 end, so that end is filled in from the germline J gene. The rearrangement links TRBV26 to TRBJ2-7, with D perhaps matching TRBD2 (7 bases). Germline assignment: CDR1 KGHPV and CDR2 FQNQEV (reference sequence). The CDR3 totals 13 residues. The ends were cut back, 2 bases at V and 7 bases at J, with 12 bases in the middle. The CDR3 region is CASSLGGREEQYF. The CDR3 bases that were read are TGTGCCAGCAGTCTGGGGGGGCGCGAGGAACAGTAC.

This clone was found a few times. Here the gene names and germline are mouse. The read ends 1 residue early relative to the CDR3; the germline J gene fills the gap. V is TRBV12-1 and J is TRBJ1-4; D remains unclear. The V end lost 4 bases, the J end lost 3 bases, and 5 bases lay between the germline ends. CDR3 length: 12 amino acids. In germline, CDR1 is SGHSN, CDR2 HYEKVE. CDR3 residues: CASSQTNERLFF. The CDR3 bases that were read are TGTGCCAGCTCCCAAACCAACGAAAGATTATTT.

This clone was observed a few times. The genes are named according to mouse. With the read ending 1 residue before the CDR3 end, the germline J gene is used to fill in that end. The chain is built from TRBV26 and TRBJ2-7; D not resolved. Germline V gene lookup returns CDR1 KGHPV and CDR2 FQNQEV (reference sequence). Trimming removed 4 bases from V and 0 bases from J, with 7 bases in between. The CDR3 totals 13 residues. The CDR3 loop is CASSPRGSYEQYF. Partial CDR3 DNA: TGTGCCAGCAGTCCACGGGGCTCCTATGAACAGTAC.

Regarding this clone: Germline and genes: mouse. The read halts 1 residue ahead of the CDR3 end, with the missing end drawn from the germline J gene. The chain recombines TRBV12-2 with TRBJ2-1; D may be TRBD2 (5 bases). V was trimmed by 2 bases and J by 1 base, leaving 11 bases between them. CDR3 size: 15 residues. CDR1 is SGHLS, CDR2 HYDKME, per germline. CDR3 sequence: CASSPGPGNYAEQFF. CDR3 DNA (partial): TGTGCCAGCTCTCCCGGGCCTGGGAACTATGCTGAGCAGTTC.

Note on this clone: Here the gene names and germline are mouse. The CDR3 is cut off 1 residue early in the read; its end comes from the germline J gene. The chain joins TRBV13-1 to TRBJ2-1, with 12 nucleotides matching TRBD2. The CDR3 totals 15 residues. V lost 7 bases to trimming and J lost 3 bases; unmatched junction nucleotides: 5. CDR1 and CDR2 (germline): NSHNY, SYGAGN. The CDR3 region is CASGQDWGGYAEQFF. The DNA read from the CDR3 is TGTGCCAGCGGTCAGGACTGGGGGGGCTATGCTGAGCAGTTC.

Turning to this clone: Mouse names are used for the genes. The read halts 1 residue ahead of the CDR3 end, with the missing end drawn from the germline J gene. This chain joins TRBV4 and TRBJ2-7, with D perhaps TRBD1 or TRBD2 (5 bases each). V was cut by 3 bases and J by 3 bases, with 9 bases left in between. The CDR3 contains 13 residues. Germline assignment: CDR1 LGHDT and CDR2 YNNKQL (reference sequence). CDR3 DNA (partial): TGTGCCAGCAGCTATTGGGGCGGCTATGAACAGTAC. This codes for CASSYWGGYEQY. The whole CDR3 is CASSYWGGYEQYF.

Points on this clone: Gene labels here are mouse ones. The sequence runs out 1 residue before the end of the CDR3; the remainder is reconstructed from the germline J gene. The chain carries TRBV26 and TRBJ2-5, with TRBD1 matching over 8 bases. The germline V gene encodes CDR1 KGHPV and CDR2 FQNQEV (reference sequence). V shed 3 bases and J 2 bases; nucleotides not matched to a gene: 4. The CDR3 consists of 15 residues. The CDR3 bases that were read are TGTGCCAGCAGTCTCCTGGACAGGGTCCAAGACACCCAGTAC. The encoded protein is CASSLLDRVQDTQY. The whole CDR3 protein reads CASSLLDRVQDTQYF.

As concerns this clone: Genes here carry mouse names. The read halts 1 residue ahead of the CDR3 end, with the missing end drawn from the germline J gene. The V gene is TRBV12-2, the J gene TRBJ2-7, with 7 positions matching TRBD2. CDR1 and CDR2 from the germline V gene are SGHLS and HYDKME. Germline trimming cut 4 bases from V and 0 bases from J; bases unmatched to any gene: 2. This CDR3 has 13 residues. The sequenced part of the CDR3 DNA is TGTGCCAGCTCGGGGGGGTTCTCCTATGAACAGTAC. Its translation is CASSGGFSYEQY. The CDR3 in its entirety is CASSGGFSYEQYF.

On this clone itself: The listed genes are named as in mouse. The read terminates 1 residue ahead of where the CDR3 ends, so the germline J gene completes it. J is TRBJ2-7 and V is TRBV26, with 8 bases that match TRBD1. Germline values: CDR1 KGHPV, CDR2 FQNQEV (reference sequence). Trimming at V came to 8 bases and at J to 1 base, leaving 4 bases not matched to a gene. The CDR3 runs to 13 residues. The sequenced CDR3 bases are TGTGCCAGCCACCGGGACAGGTCCTATGAACAGTAC. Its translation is CASHRDRSYEQY. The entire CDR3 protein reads CASHRDRSYEQYF. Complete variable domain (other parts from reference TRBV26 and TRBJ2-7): NSKVIQTPRYLVKGQGQKAKMRCIPEKGHPVVFWYQQNKNNEFKFLINFQNQEVLQQIDMTEKRFSAECPSNSPCSLEIQSSEAGDSALYLCASHRDRSYEQYFGPGTRLTVL.

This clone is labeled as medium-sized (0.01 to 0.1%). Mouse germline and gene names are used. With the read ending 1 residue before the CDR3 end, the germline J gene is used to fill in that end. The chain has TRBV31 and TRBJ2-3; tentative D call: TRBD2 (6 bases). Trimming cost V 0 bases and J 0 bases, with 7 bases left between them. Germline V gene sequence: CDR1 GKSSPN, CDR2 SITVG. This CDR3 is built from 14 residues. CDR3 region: CAWSLGTSAETLYF. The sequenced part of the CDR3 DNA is TGTGCCTGGAGTCTTGGGACTAGTGCAGAAACGCTGTAT.